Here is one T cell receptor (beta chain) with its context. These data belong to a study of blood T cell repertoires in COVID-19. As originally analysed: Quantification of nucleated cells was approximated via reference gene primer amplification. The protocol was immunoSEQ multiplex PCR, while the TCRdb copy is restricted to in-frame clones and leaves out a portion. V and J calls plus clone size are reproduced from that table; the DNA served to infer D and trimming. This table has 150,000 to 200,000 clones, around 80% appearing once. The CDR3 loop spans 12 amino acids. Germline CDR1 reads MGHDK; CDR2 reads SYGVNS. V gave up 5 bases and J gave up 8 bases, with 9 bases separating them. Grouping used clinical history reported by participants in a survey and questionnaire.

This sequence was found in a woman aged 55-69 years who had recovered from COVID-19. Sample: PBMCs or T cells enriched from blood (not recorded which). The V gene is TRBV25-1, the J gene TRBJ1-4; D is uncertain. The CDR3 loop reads CASSQAFEKLFF. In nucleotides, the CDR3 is TGTGCCAGCAGTCAGGCCTTCGAAAAACTGTTTTTT.